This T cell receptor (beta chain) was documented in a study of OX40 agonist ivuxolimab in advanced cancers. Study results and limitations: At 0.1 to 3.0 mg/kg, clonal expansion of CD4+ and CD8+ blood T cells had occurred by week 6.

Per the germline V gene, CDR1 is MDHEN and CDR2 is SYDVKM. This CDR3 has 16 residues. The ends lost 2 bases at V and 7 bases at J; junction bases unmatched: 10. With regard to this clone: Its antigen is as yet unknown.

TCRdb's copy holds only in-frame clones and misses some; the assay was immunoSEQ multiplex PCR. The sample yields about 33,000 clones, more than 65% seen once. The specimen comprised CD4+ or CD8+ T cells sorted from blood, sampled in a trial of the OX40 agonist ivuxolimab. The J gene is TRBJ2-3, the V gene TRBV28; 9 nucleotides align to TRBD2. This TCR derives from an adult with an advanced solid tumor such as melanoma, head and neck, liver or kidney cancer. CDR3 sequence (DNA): TGTGCCAGCAGTTTAAGCAGCGGGGGGACTCCGAATACGCAGTATTTT. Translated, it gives CASSLSSGGTPNTQYF.